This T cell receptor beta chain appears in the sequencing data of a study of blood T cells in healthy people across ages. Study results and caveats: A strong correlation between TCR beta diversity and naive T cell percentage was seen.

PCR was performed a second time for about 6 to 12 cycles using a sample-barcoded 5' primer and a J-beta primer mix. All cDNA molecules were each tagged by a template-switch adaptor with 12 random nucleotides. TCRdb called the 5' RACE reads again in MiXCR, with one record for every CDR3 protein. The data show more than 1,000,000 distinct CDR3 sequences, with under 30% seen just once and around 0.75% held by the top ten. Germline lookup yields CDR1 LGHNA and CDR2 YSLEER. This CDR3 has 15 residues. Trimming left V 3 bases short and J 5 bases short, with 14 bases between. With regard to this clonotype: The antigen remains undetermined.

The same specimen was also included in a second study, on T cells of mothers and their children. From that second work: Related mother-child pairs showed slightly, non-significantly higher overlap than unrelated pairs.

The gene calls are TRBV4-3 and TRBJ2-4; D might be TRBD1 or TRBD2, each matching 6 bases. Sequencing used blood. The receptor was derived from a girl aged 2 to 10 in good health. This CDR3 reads CASSQWRGFENIQYF. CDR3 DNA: TGCGCCAGCAGCCAGTGGAGGGGGTTCGAAAACATTCAGTACTTC.